This TCR beta chain derives from a study of shared clonotypes between healthy human individuals. For every subset, genomic DNA was evenly distributed across several immunoSEQ plates. Authors' data handling: Filtering differed for immunoSEQ, which gave only junction sequences without quality scores. The method was immunoSEQ multiplex PCR; TCRdb's version includes in-frame clones alone and lacks a portion of them. The V and J calls and clone size are taken from that table; D and trimming were inferred from the DNA. The data hold about 2.4 million clones, with over 85% observed a single time. With regard to this clone: Its target is not known. Other DNA sequences in this specimen translate into the identical CDR3.

Study outcomes and limitations: Among donors, clonotype sharing was expected to be affected by sequencing depth.

This sequence originates from a man aged 18-30 years in good health. Some clones in this sample may be carry-over from other donors' samples. Sequenced: naive CD4+ T cells from PBMCs. Subset denoted: CD45RA+ positively selected.

The CDR3 is CASRGGLNTEAFF. The CDR3 bases are TGTGCCAGCCGTGGTGGGCTCAACACTGAAGCTTTCTTT. This chain uses TRBV6-5 with TRBJ1-1, with D unresolved. This CDR3 spans 13 amino acids. In germline, CDR1 is MNHEY, CDR2 SVGAGI. Trimming stripped 8 bases from V and 2 bases from J, with 12 bases between.